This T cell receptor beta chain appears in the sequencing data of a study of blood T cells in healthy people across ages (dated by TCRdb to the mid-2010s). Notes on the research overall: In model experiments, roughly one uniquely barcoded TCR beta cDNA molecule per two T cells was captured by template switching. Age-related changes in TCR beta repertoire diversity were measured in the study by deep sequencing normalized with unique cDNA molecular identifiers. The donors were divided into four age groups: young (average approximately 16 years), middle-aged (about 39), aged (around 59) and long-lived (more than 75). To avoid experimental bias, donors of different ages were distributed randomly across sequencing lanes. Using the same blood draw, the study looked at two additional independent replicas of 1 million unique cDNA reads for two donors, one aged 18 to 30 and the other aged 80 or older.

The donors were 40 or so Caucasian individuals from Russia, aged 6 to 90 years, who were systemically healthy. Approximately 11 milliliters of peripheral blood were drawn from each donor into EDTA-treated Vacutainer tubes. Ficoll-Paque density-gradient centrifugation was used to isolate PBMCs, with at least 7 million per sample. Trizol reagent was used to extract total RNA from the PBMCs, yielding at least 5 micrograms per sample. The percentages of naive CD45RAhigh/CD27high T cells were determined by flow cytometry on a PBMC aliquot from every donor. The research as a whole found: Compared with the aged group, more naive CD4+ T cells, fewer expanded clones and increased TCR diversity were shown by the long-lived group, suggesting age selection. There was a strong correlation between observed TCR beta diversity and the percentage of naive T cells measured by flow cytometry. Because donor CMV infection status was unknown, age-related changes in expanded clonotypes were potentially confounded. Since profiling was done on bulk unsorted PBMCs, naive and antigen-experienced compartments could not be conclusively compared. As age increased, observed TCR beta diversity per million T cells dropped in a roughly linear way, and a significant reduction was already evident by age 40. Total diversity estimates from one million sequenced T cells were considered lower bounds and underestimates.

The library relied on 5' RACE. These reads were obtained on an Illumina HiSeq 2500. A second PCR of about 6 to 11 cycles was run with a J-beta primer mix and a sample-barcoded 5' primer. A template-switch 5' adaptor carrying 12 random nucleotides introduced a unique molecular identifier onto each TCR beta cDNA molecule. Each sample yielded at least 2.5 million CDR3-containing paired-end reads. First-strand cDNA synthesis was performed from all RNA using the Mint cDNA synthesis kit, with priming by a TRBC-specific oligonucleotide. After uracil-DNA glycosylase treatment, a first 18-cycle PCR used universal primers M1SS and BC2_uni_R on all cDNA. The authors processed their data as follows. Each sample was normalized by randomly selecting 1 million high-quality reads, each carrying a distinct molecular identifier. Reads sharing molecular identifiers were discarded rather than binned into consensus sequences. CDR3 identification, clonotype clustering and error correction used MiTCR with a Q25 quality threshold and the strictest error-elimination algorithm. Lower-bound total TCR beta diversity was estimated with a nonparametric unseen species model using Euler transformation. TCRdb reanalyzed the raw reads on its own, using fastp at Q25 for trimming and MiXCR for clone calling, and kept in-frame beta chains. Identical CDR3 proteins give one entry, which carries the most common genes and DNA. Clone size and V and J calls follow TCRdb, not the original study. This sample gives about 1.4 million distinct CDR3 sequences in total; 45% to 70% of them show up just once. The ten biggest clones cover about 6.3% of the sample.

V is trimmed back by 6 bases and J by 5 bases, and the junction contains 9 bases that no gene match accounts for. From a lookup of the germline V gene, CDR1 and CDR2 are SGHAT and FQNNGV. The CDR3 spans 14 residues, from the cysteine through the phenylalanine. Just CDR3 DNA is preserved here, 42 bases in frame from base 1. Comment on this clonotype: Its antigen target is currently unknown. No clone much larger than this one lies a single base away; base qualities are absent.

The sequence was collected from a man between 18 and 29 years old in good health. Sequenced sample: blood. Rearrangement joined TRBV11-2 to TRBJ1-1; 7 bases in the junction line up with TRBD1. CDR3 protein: CASSLRGERTEAFF. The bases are TGTGCCAGCAGTCTCAGGGGGGAGAGGACTGAAGCTTTCTTT.